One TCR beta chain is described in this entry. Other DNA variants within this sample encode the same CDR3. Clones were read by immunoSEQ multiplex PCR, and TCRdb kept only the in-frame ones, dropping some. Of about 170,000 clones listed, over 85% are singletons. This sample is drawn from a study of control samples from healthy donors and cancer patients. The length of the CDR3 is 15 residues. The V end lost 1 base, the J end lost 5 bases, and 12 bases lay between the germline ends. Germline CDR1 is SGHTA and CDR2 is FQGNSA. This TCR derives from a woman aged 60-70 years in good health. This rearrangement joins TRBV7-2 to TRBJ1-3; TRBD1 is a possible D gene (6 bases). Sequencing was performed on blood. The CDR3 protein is CASSLGAQGRNTIYF. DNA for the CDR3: TGTGCCAGCAGCTTAGGGGCACAGGGCAGAAACACCATATATTTT. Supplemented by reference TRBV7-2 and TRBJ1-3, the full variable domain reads GAGVSQSPSNKVTEKGKDVELRCDPISGHTALYWYRQSLGQGLEFLIYFQGNSAPDKSGLPSDRFSAERTGGSVSTLTIQRTQQEDSAVYLCASSLGAQGRNTIYFGEGSWLTVV.